The 19 T cell receptor beta chains given below trace back to one sample, sequenced in a study of CD8+ T cells in alopecia areata. Treatment given: oral pan-JAK inhibitor, 5-10 mg twice daily. RNA, once extracted, was reverse transcribed into cDNA for use as the sequencing template. Repertoires were generated with immunoSEQ multiplex PCR, while TCRdb's copy carries only in-frame clones and drops some. This table holds roughly 190,000 clones, roughly 60% found once. Sequenced material: CD4+ T cells sorted from blood, taken at week 24, from a patient treated with tofacitinib. These receptors came from a human donor with alopecia areata.

The chain uses TRBV30 and TRBJ1-3, with D maybe TRBD1 (5 bases). Trimming pared 3 bases from V and 0 bases from J, leaving 12 bases between. This CDR3 contains 15 residues. Germline V gene data show CDR1 as GTSNPN and CDR2 as SVGIG (reference sequence). Here the CDR3 reads CAWSKGRASGNTIYF. The CDR3 nucleotides are TGTGCCTGGAGCAAGGGCAGGGCCTCTGGAAACACCATATATTTT.

V usage is TRBV11-2 and J usage is TRBJ2-7; 9 bases are a match to TRBD1. The CDR3 contains 15 residues. V was clipped by 5 bases and J by 7 bases; unmatched bases: 12. The germline V gene has CDR1 SGHAT and CDR2 FQNNGV. CDR3 sequence (DNA): TGTGCCAGCAGCCATGACCGGGACAGGGCCGGAGAGCAGTACTTC. It yields the protein CASSHDRDRAGEQYF.

A few counts support this clone. The chain links TRBV6-6 to TRBJ2-1, with 7 bases identical to TRBD1. Trimming removed 4 bases from V and 6 bases from J; junction bases left unmatched: 9. This CDR3 is built from 15 residues. Per the germline V gene, CDR1 is MNHNY and CDR2 is SVGAGI (reference sequence). The CDR3 spells CASSSHRDRSNEQFF. The CDR3 nucleotides read TGTGCCAGCAGTTCGCATCGGGACAGAAGCAATGAGCAGTTCTTC.

V usage is TRBV30 and J usage is TRBJ1-1; tentatively, D is TRBD1 (6 bases). Trimming shortened V by 5 bases and J by 7 bases, and 17 bases separated the two germline ends. Per the germline V gene, CDR1 is GTSNPN and CDR2 is SVGIG (reference sequence). The CDR3 has 13 residues. As DNA, the CDR3 is TGTGCCTGGGAAACAGGGCTGGTTGGTGAAGCTTTCTTT. Protein product: CAWETGLVGEAFF.

V and J are TRBV30 and TRBJ2-3; TRBD2 agrees at 14 bases. The trim removed 4 bases at V and 6 bases at J, leaving 3 bases unmatched. From germline, CDR1 is GTSNPN and CDR2 SVGIG (reference sequence). The CDR3 consists of 14 residues. The CDR3 nucleotides are TGTGCCTGGATAGGACTAGCGGGGGGTGATACGCAGTATTTT. It translates to CAWIGLAGGDTQYF.

This sequence joins TRBV4-2 and TRBJ1-1, with D maybe TRBD1 (6 bases). V lost 7 bases to trimming and J lost 6 bases, with 12 bases between them. Germline V gene sequence: CDR1 LGHNA, CDR2 YNFKEQ. This CDR3 is 12 amino acids long. The CDR3 DNA sequence: TGTGCCAGCAAACAGGGAGGGTCTGAAGCTTTCTTT. This sequence encodes CASKQGGSEAFF.

Only a few counts were recorded for this clone. The sample carries other DNA sequences with the same CDR3. V usage is TRBV4-3 and J usage is TRBJ2-2; D remains unclear. V lost 0 bases and J 4 bases, leaving 6 bases between the germline ends. Germline loops: CDR1 LGHNA, CDR2 YSLEER. There are 14 residues in the CDR3. This CDR3 reads CASSQERGTGELFF. For the CDR3, the DNA is TGCGCCAGCAGCCAAGAACGCGGCACCGGGGAGCTGTTTTTT.

In nucleotides, the CDR3 is TGTGCCAGCAGCTCGGGCACAGCAAAAGAGACCCAGTACTTC. It codes for CASSSGTAKETQYF. The V gene is TRBV11-2, the J gene TRBJ2-5, with no clear D. This CDR3 is 14 amino acids long. CDR1 is SGHAT and CDR2 is FQNNGV in the germline V gene. The germline V and J ends were trimmed by 4 bases and 3 bases, with 12 bases remaining between them. Combining the CDR3 with reference TRBV11-2 and TRBJ2-5 gives the whole variable domain EAGVAQSPRYKIIEKRQSVAFWCNPISGHATLYWYQQILGQGPKLLIQFQNNGVVDDSQLPKDRFSAERLKGVDSTLKIQPAKLEDSAVYLCASSSGTAKETQYFGPGTRLLVL.

The chain couples TRBV18 to TRBJ1-1, with 7 bases lining up with TRBD1. From germline, CDR1 is KGHSH and CDR2 LQKENI. The CDR3 is 15 residues long. Losses at the gene ends were 5 bases for V and 1 base for J; bases not matched to a gene: 7. CDR3: CASSSSGQRNTEAFF. The DNA of the CDR3 is TGTGCCAGCTCATCGTCGGGACAGAGGAACACTGAAGCTTTCTTT.

DNA for the CDR3: TGTGCCAGCAGCGAAACCCAGGGTACCCTCCACTTT. It encodes CASSETQGTLHF. The chain employs TRBV2 and TRBJ1-6; tentative D call: TRBD1 (5 bases). The germline gives CDR1 SNHLY, CDR2 FYNNEI. V was trimmed by 6 bases and J by 14 bases, leaving 14 bases between them. There are 12 residues in the CDR3.

The V gene is TRBV30, the J gene TRBJ1-1; D gene ambiguous. Deletions cut 0 bases from V and 3 bases from J, with 14 bases between. This CDR3 has 15 amino acids. Per germline, CDR1 GTSNPN and CDR2 SVGIG (reference sequence). CDR3 nucleotides: TGTGCCTGGAGTGTACTCGACCGGATGGACACTGAAGCTTTCTTT. Its protein product is CAWSVLDRMDTEAFF.

The chain is built from TRBV19 and TRBJ2-1; D is undetermined. The V gene lost 5 bases and the J gene lost 6 bases, with 14 bases spanning the gap. The CDR3 totals 14 residues. Germline V CDR1 and CDR2: LNHDA, SQIVND (reference sequence). As DNA, the CDR3 is TGTGCCAGTAGTGTTCGGGTAACGGGCAATGAGCAGTTCTTC. Protein: CASSVRVTGNEQFF.

The rearrangement links TRBV25-1 to TRBJ1-4, with D uncertain. CDR3 length equals 13 residues. The ends were cut back, 4 bases at V and 7 bases at J, with 10 bases in the middle. Germline CDR1 is MGHDK and CDR2 is SYGVNS. This chain's CDR3 is CASSGRVREKLFF. For the CDR3, the DNA is TGTGCCAGCAGTGGCAGAGTACGTGAAAAACTGTTTTTT.

CDR3 sequence reads: CASATGDTDKNIQYF. The CDR3 DNA reads TGCGCCAGCGCCACAGGGGACACCGACAAAAACATTCAGTACTTC. The rearrangement links TRBV5-1 to TRBJ2-4; 7 nucleotides align to TRBD1. Germline V gives CDR1 SGHRS, CDR2 YFSETQ. The CDR3 runs to 15 residues. The V segment lost 7 bases and the J segment 3 bases; nucleotides outside the gene matches: 10.

This clone has a single count. The chain carries TRBV29-1 and TRBJ2-3; 8 nucleotides agree with TRBD2. Germline CDR1 and CDR2: SQVTM and ANQGSEA. The CDR3 has 13 amino acids. After removal of 4 bases from V and 2 bases from J, the junction contained 2 bases not matched to a gene. The CDR3 sequence: CSVGGGNTDTQYF. In DNA form, the CDR3 reads TGCAGCGTTGGCGGGGGGAACACAGATACGCAGTATTTT.

This clone was observed once. The chain carries TRBV29-1 and TRBJ1-1; no reliable D call. The germline V gene encodes CDR1 SQVTM and CDR2 ANQGSEA. The CDR3 loop spans 12 amino acids. The V end was cut by 8 bases, the J end by 3 bases, with 13 bases between. In nucleotides, the CDR3 is TGCAGCTCAAGGGCAGTTGACACTGAAGCTTTCTTT. Protein sequence: CSSRAVDTEAFF.

The J gene is TRBJ2-4, the V gene TRBV29-1; a weak D match, TRBD1 (5 bases). Trimming removed 0 bases at V and 6 bases at J, with 15 bases between. Germline V gene data show CDR1 as SQVTM and CDR2 as ANQGSEA. This CDR3 is 15 amino acids long. CDR3 in DNA: TGCAGCGTTGAAGATCCATCCAAGGGGTTAAACATTCAGTACTTC. This encodes CSVEDPSKGLNIQYF.

This clone was counted only a few times. The V gene is TRBV5-5, the J gene TRBJ2-1; 10 bases line up with TRBD1. CDR3 size: 16 residues. The V and J ends lost 7 bases and 5 bases, in that order; junction bases with no gene match: 12. The germline V gene has CDR1 SGHKS and CDR2 YYEKEE (reference sequence). CDR3 residues: CASGQPPGTGDNEQFF. For the CDR3, the DNA is TGTGCCAGCGGACAACCGCCCGGGACAGGGGACAATGAGCAGTTCTTC. The full variable domain, in which reference TRBV5-5 and TRBJ2-1 provide the parts outside the CDR3, is DAGVTQSPTHLIKTRGQQVTLRCSPISGHKSVSWYQQVLGQGPQFIFQYYEKEERGRGNFPDRFSARQFPNYSSELNVNALLLGDSALYLCASGQPPGTGDNEQFFGPGTRLTVL.

In regard to this clone: A read error may account for a junction end that differs from germline. This chain joins TRBV4-3 and TRBJ1-3, with TRBD1 as a possible D gene (5 bases). The germline V gene has CDR1 LGHNA and CDR2 YSLEER. The CDR3 loop spans 13 amino acids. In nucleotides, the CDR3 is TGCGCCAGCAGCCAAGGATTAGGGACCCCAACCAACTTT. It specifies CASSQGLGTPTNF.